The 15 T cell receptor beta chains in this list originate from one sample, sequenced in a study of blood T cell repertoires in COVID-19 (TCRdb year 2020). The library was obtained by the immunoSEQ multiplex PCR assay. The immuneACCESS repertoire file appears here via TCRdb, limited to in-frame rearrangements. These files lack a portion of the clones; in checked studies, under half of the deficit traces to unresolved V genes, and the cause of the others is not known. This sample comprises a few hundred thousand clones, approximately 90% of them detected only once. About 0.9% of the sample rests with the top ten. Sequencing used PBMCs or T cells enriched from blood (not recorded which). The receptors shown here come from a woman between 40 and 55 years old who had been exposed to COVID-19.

The CDR3 nucleotides read TGTGCCAGCAGCCGGGACAGAAACAACGAGCAGTACTTC. Encoded protein: CASSRDRNNEQYF. The chain uses TRBV11-3 and TRBJ2-7; 7 bases align to TRBD1. With 5 bases clipped from V and 5 bases from J, the junction kept 6 bases outside the gene matches. This CDR3 contains 13 residues. CDR1 is SGHNT, CDR2 YENEEA, per germline.

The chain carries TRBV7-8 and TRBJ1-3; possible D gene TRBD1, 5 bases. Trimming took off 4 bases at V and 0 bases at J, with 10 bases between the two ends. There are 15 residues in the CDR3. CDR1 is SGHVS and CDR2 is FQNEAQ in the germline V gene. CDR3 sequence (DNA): TGTGCCAGCAGCTCACAGGTCAGCTCTGGAAACACCATATATTTT. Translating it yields CASSSQVSSGNTIYF.

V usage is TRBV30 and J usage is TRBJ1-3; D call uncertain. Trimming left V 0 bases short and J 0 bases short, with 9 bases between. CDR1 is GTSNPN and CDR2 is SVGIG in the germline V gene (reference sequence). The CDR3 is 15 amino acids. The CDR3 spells CAWSVGLSSGNTIYF. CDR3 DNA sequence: TGTGCCTGGAGTGTTGGACTCAGCTCTGGAAACACCATATATTTT.

CDR3 sequence reads: CASSLTFDAAPNYGYTF. CDR3 in DNA: TGTGCCAGCAGCTTGACATTTGACGCGGCCCCTAACTATGGCTACACCTTC. The chain recombines TRBV5-6 with TRBJ1-2; D uncertain. The germline V and J ends were trimmed by 1 base and 0 bases, with 16 bases remaining between them. The CDR3 sequence is 17 residues long. CDR1 and CDR2 (germline): SGHDT, YYEEEE.

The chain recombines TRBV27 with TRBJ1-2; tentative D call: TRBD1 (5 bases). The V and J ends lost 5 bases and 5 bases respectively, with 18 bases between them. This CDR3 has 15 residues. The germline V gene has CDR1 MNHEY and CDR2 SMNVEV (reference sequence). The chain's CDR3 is CASSSGGGTFYGYTF. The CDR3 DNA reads TGTGCCAGCAGTAGTGGGGGGGGAACCTTTTATGGCTACACCTTC.

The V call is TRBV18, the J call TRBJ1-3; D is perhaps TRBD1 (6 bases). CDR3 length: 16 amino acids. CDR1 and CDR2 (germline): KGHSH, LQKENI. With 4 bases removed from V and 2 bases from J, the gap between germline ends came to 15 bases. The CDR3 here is CASSRTQRQAGNTIYF. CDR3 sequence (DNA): TGTGCCAGCTCACGGACACAGAGACAGGCTGGAAACACCATATATTTT.

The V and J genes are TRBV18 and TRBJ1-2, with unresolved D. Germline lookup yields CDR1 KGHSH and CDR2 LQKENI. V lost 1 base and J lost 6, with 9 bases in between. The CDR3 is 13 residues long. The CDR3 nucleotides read TGTGCCAGCTCACCACGGGTCGGGGATGGCTACACCTTC. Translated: CASSPRVGDGYTF.

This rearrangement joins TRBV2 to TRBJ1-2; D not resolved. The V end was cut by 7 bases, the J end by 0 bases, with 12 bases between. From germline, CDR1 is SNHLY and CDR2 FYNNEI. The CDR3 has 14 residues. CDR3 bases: TGTGCCAGCAAACTCAGGATCTCTAACTATGGCTACACCTTC. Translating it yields CASKLRISNYGYTF.

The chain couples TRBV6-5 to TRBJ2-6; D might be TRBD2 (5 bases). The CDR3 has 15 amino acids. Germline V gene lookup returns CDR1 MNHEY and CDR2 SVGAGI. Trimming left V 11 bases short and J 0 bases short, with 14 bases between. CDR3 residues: CASAAGLSGANVLTF. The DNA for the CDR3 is TGTGCCTCCGCGGCGGGCCTCTCTGGGGCCAACGTCCTGACTTTC.

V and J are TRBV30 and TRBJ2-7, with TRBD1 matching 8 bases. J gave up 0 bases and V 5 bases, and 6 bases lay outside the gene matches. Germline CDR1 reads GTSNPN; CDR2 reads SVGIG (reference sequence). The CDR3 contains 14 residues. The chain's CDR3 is CAWCRDRFSYEQYF. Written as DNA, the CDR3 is TGTGCCTGGTGCCGGGACAGGTTCTCCTACGAGCAGTACTTC.

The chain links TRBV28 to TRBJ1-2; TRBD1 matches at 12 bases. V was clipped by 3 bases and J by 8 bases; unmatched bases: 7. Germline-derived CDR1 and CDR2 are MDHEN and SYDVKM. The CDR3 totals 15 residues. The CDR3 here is CASSFGTGGFKGYTF. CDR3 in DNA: TGTGCCAGCAGTTTCGGGACAGGGGGCTTTAAGGGCTACACCTTC.

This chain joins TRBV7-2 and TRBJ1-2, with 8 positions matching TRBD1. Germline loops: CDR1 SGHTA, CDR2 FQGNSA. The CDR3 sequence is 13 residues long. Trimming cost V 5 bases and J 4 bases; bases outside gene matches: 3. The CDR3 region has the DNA TGTGCCAGCAGCACGGGACAGGCCTATGGCTACACCTTC. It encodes CASSTGQAYGYTF.

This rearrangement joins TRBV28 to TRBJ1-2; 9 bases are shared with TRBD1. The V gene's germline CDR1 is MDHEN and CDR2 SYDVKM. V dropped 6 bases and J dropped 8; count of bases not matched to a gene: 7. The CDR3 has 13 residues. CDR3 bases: TGTGCCAGCAGACGACAGGGGGACCGGGGCTACACCTTC. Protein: CASRRQGDRGYTF.

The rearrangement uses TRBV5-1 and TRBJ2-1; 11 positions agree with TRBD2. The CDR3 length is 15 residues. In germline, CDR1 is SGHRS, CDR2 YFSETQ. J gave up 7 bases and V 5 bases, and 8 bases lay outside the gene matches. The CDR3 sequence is CASRYSGRAKNEQFF. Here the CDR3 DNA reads TGCGCCAGCAGGTATAGCGGGAGGGCCAAGAATGAGCAGTTCTTC.

In DNA form, the CDR3 reads TGTGCCAGCCTAAGAACAGGGGGCGTGGGGGGCTACACCTTC. Translated, it gives CASLRTGGVGGYTF. The V gene is TRBV7-2, the J gene TRBJ1-2, with TRBD1 matching 9 bases. This CDR3 is built from 14 residues. The germline V gene encodes CDR1 SGHTA and CDR2 FQGNSA. The junction had 12 bases not matched to a gene; V was cut back by 8 bases and J by 8 bases.